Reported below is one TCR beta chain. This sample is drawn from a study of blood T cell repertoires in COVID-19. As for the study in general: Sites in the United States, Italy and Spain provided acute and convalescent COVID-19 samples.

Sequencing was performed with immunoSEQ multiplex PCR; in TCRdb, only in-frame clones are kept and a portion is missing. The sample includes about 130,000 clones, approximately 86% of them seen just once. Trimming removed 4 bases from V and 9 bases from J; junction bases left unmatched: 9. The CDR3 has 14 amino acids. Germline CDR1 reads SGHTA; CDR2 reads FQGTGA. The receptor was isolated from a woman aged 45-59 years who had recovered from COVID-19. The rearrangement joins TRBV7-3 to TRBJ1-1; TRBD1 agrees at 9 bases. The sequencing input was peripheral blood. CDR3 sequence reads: CASSSIGGTGQAFF. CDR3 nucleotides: TGTGCCAGCAGCTCAATTGGGGGGACAGGGCAAGCTTTCTTT.